A selection of T cell receptor beta chains follows, all from one sample in a study of vaccination and CD4 T cells after COVID-19. Which antigens these TCRs recognize remains unknown. From the PCR reads, TCRdb called clonotypes with MiXCR, one entry per CDR3 protein. Among nearly 15,000 distinct CDR3 sequences listed, about 77% were seen once. The material sequenced was CD4+ T cells from blood, cultured in vitro, taken after SARS-CoV-2 vaccination. All receptors derive from a human donor who received a COVID-19 vaccine. Both conserved end residues are part of each CDR3. D genes are given only for firm matches. Clone sizes are given selectively: once, few, many, or a class where the clone is expanded.

abundance	d_gene	v_gene	j_gene	CDR3aa	CDR3nt
NA	TRBD1	TRBV6-1	TRBJ2-7	CASSEAFVDRENEYF	TGTGCCAGCAGTGAAGCGTTTGTGGACAGGGAGAACGAGTACTTC
NA	NA	TRBV20-1	TRBJ2-3	CSARNVPGGANTQYF	TGCAGTGCTAGAAACGTCCCTGGGGGGGCGAATACGCAGTATTTT
NA	NA	TRBV10-1	TRBJ1-1	CASRGTANTEAFF	TGCGCCAGCAGGGGGACCGCGAACACTGAAGCTTTCTTT
NA	TRBD2	TRBV2	TRBJ2-5	CASSVPPGLGDRETQYF	TGTGCCAGCAGTGTTCCCCCGGGACTAGGAGATCGGGAGACCCAGTACTTC
NA	NA	TRBV25-1	TRBJ1-1	CASSDSWDTEAFF	TGTGCCAGCAGTGATTCCTGGGACACTGAAGCTTTCTTT
NA	NA	TRBV19	TRBJ1-1	CASSMDRLNTEAFF	TGTGCCAGTAGTATGGACAGACTGAACACTGAAGCTTTCTTT
medium-sized	NA	TRBV12-3/TRBV12-4	TRBJ1-6	CASSRTGLKSSYNSPLHF	TGTGCCAGCAGCCGAACAGGCCTAAAGAGCTCCTATAATTCACCCCTCCACTTT
NA	NA	TRBV20-1	TRBJ2-7	CSATRGEPYEQYF	TGCAGTGCTACCAGGGGGGAACCCTACGAGCAGTACTTC
NA	TRBD1	TRBV7-9	TRBJ2-4	CASSRGQGPHLAKNIQYF	TGTGCCAGCAGTCGGGGACAGGGGCCTCACCTAGCCAAAAACATTCAGTACTTC
NA	NA	TRBV2	TRBJ1-2	CASSELRNNYGYTF	TGTGCCAGCAGTGAGCTCCGGAATAACTATGGCTACACCTTC
NA	TRBD1	TRBV20-1	TRBJ1-6	CSARHRGSYNSPLHF	TGCAGTGCTAGGCACAGGGGCTCCTATAATTCACCCCTCCACTTT
NA	TRBD1	TRBV7-9	TRBJ1-2	CASSLGETGRGYTF	TGTGCCAGCAGCTTAGGCGAGACAGGGCGCGGCTACACCTTC
NA	NA	TRBV2	TRBJ2-6	CASSELWRSGANVLTF	TGTGCCAGTTCTGAGCTGTGGCGCTCTGGGGCCAACGTCCTGACTTTC
NA	NA	TRBV20-1	TRBJ1-5	CSATRGADQPQHF	TGCAGTGCTACCCGGGGCGCCGATCAGCCCCAGCATTTT
NA	TRBD2	TRBV7-6	TRBJ2-3	CASSLAGGMADTQYF	TGTGCCAGCAGCTTAGCGGGGGGGATGGCAGATACGCAGTATTTT
NA	TRBD2	TRBV27	TRBJ2-1	CASSLRPPAGAHNEQFF	TGTGCCAGCAGTTTAAGGCCCCCAGCGGGGGCCCACAATGAGCAGTTCTTC
NA	NA	TRBV30	TRBJ2-7	CAWSDTYEQYF	TGTGCCTGGAGTGACACCTACGAGCAGTACTTC
NA	NA	TRBV19	TRBJ2-3	CASSIGRDSTDTQYF	TGTGCCAGTAGTATAGGAAGGGACAGCACAGATACGCAGTATTTT
NA	TRBD2	TRBV6-5	TRBJ2-3	CASSYVAGRADTQYF	TGTGCCAGCAGTTACGTAGCGGGCCGGGCAGATACGCAGTATTTT
NA	NA	TRBV19	TRBJ1-2	CASSLGERNYGYTF	TGTGCCAGTAGTCTGGGGGAAAGGAACTATGGCTACACCTTC
NA	NA	TRBV2	TRBJ2-1	CASMRDLNNEQFF	TGTGCCAGCATGCGGGACTTGAACAATGAGCAGTTCTTC
NA	NA	TRBV27	TRBJ1-2	CASSPAPGWGYTF	TGTGCCAGCAGTCCAGCGCCGGGGTGGGGCTACACCTTC
NA	NA	TRBV5-1	TRBJ1-1	CASRTGTMNTEAFF	TGCGCCAGCCGCACCGGGACAATGAACACTGAAGCTTTCTTT
NA	TRBD1	TRBV15	TRBJ1-5	CATSRSRATGRFDQPQHF	TGTGCCACCAGCAGATCACGAGCGACAGGGAGGTTCGATCAGCCCCAGCATTTT
NA	NA	TRBV7-3	TRBJ2-1	CASSLTLGLYNEQFF	TGTGCCAGCAGCTTAACGTTGGGGCTCTACAATGAGCAGTTCTTC
NA	NA	TRBV25-1	TRBJ2-1	CASSDYNEQFF	TGTGCCAGCAGTGACTACAATGAGCAGTTCTTC
NA	TRBD1	TRBV19	TRBJ2-5	CASSPLDQTGYQETQYF	TGTGCCAGTAGTCCTTTAGACCAGACAGGGTACCAAGAGACCCAGTACTTC
once	NA	TRBV30	TRBJ1-2	CACYLGYGYTF	TGTGCCTGTTACCTGGGATATGGCTACACCTTC
NA	NA	TRBV30	TRBJ2-5	CAWGSTTPETQYF	TGTGCCTGGGGTTCTACTACCCCCGAGACCCAGTACTTC
NA	TRBD1	TRBV27	TRBJ2-3	CASSLLLGTGRADTQYF	TGTGCCAGCAGTCTCTTGCTTGGGACAGGGAGAGCAGATACGCAGTATTTT
NA	NA	TRBV20-1	TRBJ1-2	CSARDLHSMGGSTNYGYTF	TGCAGTGCTAGAGATCTTCATAGTATGGGGGGGTCAACCAACTATGGCTACACCTTC
NA	NA	TRBV6-1	TRBJ2-2	CASSVVGSGELFF	TGTGCCAGCAGTGTTGTAGGGAGCGGGGAGCTGTTTTTT
NA	NA	TRBV27	TRBJ1-2	CASSSPVGGRALYTF	TGTGCCAGCAGTTCCCCAGTGGGGGGTCGAGCCCTCTACACCTTC
NA	NA	TRBV7-2	TRBJ2-1	CASSPPGLQVANEQFF	TGTGCCAGCAGCCCCCCGGGACTCCAGGTCGCCAATGAGCAGTTCTTC
NA	TRBD2	TRBV20-1	TRBJ2-3	CSASPIYTSGGTDTQYF	TGCAGTGCCTCGCCCATCTATACTAGCGGGGGCACAGATACGCAGTATTTT
once	NA	TRBV11-2	TRBJ2-5	CASSLNRETQYF	TGTGCCAGCAGCTTAAATCGAGAGACCCAGTACTTC
NA	NA	TRBV7-3	TRBJ1-1	CASSLTWASEAFF	TGTGCCAGCAGCTTAACTTGGGCCAGTGAAGCTTTCTTT
NA	TRBD2	TRBV6-1	TRBJ2-2	CASSPSPLGGANTGELFF	TGTGCCAGCAGTCCTTCCCCCCTTGGGGGGGCGAACACCGGGGAGCTGTTTTTT
NA	TRBD1	TRBV7-6	TRBJ1-3	CASSKQGSSGNTIYF	TGTGCCAGCAGCAAACAGGGGAGTTCGGGAAACACCATATATTTT
NA	TRBD1	TRBV25-1	TRBJ1-6	CASSSDRANSPLHF	TGTGCCAGCAGTTCAGACAGGGCTAATTCACCCCTCCACTTT
NA	NA	TRBV6-1	TRBJ1-2	CASMTTGLYGYTF	TGTGCCAGCATGACGACAGGCCTCTATGGCTACACCTTC
once	NA	TRBV7-2	TRBJ1-6	CASSRSAFQSSYNSPLHF	TGTGCCAGCAGCCGCTCTGCATTCCAGAGCTCCTATAATTCACCCCTCCACTTT
NA	NA	TRBV10-3	TRBJ1-2	CAISAGGRGGYTF	TGTGCCATCAGTGCGGGCGGCCGGGGCGGCTACACCTTC
NA	NA	TRBV27	TRBJ2-7	CASSSGPGIPPYEQYF	TGTGCCAGCAGTTCTGGACCGGGAATCCCACCCTACGAGCAGTACTTC
NA	NA	TRBV20-1	TRBJ1-1	CSARVGGTEAFF	TGCAGTGCTAGAGTGGGGGGAACTGAAGCTTTCTTT
few	NA	TRBV20-1	TRBJ2-5	CSARGASGYETQYF	TGCAGTGCTAGAGGGGCTAGTGGTTATGAGACCCAGTACTTC
few	NA	TRBV24-1	TRBJ1-5	CATSDPGTGQPQHF	TGTGCCACCAGTGATCCGGGGACGGGGCAGCCCCAGCATTTT